These T cell receptor beta chains were read from a single sample in a study of blood T cell repertoires in COVID-19. Using immunoSEQ multiplex PCR, the repertoire was profiled, and TCRdb retains in-frame clones only, with some absent. The sample shows tens of thousands of clones, approximately 90% of them seen only once. Sequenced sample: peripheral blood. These TCRs come from a man between 65 and 85 years old with active or convalescent COVID-19. The CDR3 runs from the conserved cysteine through the conserved F or W. The size of a clone is reported for some rows only, either as once, few or many, or as a class for expanded clones.

j_gene	v_gene	abundance	CDR3aa
TRBJ2-1	TRBV5-1	NA	CASSEGTGGNEQFF
TRBJ2-3	TRBV27	NA	CASSPKRGTRTDTQYF
TRBJ2-1	TRBV4-3	NA	CASSQAGGGQFF
TRBJ2-2	TRBV7-6	NA	CASSVTGASGELFF
TRBJ2-2	TRBV12-5	NA	CASGLLSSGRGTGELFF
TRBJ2-3	TRBV10-3	NA	CAISVSGEDTQYF
TRBJ1-1	TRBV6-5	NA	CASRWTGTNTEAFF
TRBJ2-4	TRBV21-1	NA	CASSKMGRETFPNIQYF
TRBJ2-5	TRBV9	NA	CASSGVAGGQETQYF
TRBJ2-5	TRBV2	NA	CASSEGTGYPETQYF
TRBJ2-7	TRBV2	NA	CASSDGSYYEQYF
TRBJ1-4	TRBV6-5	once	CASSYPGTGNEKLFF
TRBJ1-4	TRBV30	NA	CAWRVSRTGYEKLFF
TRBJ1-1	TRBV10-3	NA	CAIGATGGLNTEAFF
TRBJ2-3	TRBV10-3	NA	CAISDPTSGRTDTQYF
TRBJ1-1	TRBV6-5	few	CASSYLSARVTEAFF
TRBJ2-7	TRBV6-1	NA	CASSSRQGYYEQYF
TRBJ2-1	TRBV6-5	NA	CASSYGVAGGYNEQFF
TRBJ2-3	TRBV5-5	NA	CASSPNRGPTDTQYF
TRBJ1-2	TRBV28	few	CASSFNPRGTGANYGYTF
TRBJ1-1	TRBV5-8	NA	CASSSVSEAFF
TRBJ1-1	TRBV27	NA	CASSLPGTGEAFF
TRBJ1-2	TRBV19	NA	CASRRGGGYGYTF
TRBJ2-2	TRBV18	NA	CASSPPQDVGELFF
TRBJ2-7	TRBV6-5	NA	CASIPDRTGYEQYF
TRBJ2-1	TRBV7-9	NA	CASSLFRSTNEQFF
TRBJ2-1	TRBV7-8	NA	CASSSKLAGGPYNEQFF
TRBJ1-2	TRBV29-1	few	CSVAGLRGYTF
TRBJ1-4	TRBV4-1	NA	CASSPQGFTNEKLFF
TRBJ1-2	TRBV6-5	NA	CASVLGGGGAGYTF
TRBJ1-6	TRBV27	NA	CASRPGTGSPYNSPLHF
TRBJ2-3	TRBV5-6	NA	CASSLPPGQGRDTQYF
TRBJ1-6	TRBV20-1	NA	CSASKGVNNSPLHF
TRBJ1-6	TRBV9	NA	CASSGGLTGSYNSPLHF
TRBJ1-2	TRBV5-6	NA	CASSFPTFTAGYTF
TRBJ2-3	TRBV24-1	NA	CATSELTSGSRNTQYF
TRBJ1-6	TRBV7-6	NA	CASRDNYNSPLHF
TRBJ2-1	TRBV18	NA	CASSTGTSEALNEQFF
TRBJ1-1	TRBV28	NA	CASTGSATEAFF
TRBJ2-5	TRBV29-1	NA	CSANGMRAGGETQYF
TRBJ2-1	TRBV3-1/TRBV3-2	NA	CASSQVLAGVGGEQFF
TRBJ1-5	TRBV6-5	NA	CASSPGQNNQPQHF
TRBJ2-1	TRBV5-1	NA	CASGPGQTKLGTYNEQFF
TRBJ1-1	TRBV28	NA	CASKSNSEAFF
TRBJ1-5	TRBV30	few	CAWTTGGNQPQHF
TRBJ2-7	TRBV5-5	NA	CASRMGQRSSYEQYF
TRBJ2-2	TRBV6-5	NA	CASTQPSRAGELFF
TRBJ1-2	TRBV18	NA	CASSPDRDRLHF
TRBJ2-3	TRBV4-3	NA	CASSQAGTATDTQYF
TRBJ2-1	TRBV5-1	NA	CASSLDRNEQFF
TRBJ2-1	TRBV11-2	once	CASSLGTVGNEQFF
TRBJ2-1	TRBV6-5	NA	CASGTRRDEQFF
TRBJ2-2	TRBV7-9	few	CASSLAPRTGAGELFF
TRBJ2-1	TRBV5-5	NA	CASRVGPGGGSLNEQFF
TRBJ2-3	TRBV27	NA	CASSLLGQSTDTQYF
TRBJ1-1	TRBV28	NA	CASSAGQLNTEAFF
TRBJ2-1	TRBV5-6	NA	CASSSGLAGINEQFF
TRBJ1-1	TRBV28	NA	CASSLLGGNTEAFF
TRBJ2-2	TRBV7-9	NA	CASSQTSGISGELFF
TRBJ2-7	TRBV6-5	NA	CASGPAGAYEQYF